This T cell receptor (beta chain) came from a study of response to subunit inactivated influenza vaccine. In germline, CDR1 is SGHTA, CDR2 FQGNSA. CDR3 length equals 13 residues. With 4 bases removed from V and 6 bases from J, the gap between germline ends came to 10 bases. TCRdb reprocessed the RT-PCR reads via MiXCR and lists one record per CDR3 protein. The data hold about 570,000 distinct CDR3 sequences, with about 11% observed a single time. These data also featured in a second study, about T cells expressing NK-cell markers. Per that study: Generation of TCR beta cDNA was performed by 5'RACE template switching incorporating UMIs.

The TCR comes from a man in his fifties or sixties who received an inactivated influenza vaccine. The source was PBMCs from blood, collected on the day of vaccination. The chain is built from TRBV7-2 and TRBJ1-5; D ambiguous. In DNA form, the CDR3 reads TGTGCCAGCAGCTCTCCGGGAATTCAGCCCCAGCATTTT. Its translation: CASSSPGIQPQHF.